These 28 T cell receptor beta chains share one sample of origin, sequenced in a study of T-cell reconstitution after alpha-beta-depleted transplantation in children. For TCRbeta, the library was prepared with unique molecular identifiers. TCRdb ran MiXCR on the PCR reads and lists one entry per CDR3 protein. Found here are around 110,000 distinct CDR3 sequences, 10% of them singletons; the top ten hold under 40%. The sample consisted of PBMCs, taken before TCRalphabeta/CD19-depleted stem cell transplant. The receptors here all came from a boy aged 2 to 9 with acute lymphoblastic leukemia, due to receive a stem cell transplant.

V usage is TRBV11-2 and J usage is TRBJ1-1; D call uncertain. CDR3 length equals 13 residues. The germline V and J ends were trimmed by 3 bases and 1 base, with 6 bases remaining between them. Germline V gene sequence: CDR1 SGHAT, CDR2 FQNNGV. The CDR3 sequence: CASSFSTNTEAFF. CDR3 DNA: TGTGCCAGCAGCTTCTCAACGAACACTGAAGCTTTCTTT.

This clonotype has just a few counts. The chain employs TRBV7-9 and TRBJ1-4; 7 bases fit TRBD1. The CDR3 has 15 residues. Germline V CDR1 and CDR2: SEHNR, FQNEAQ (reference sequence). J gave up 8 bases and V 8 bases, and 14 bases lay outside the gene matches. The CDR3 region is CASAGETGRREKLFF. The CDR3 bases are TGTGCCAGCGCCGGCGAGACAGGGCGGAGAGAAAAACTGTTTTTT.

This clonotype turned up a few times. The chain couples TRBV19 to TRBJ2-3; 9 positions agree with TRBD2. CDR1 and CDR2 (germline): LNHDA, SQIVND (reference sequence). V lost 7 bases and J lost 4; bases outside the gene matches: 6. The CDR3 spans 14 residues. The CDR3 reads CASIAGGHADTQYF. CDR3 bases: TGTGCCAGTATTGCGGGAGGGCACGCAGATACGCAGTATTTT.

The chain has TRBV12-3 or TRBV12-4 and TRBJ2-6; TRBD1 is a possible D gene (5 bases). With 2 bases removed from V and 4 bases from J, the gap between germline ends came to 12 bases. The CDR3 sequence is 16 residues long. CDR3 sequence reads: CASSLMQGAGANVLTF. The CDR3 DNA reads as TGTGCCAGCAGTTTAATGCAGGGTGCCGGGGCCAACGTCCTGACTTTC.

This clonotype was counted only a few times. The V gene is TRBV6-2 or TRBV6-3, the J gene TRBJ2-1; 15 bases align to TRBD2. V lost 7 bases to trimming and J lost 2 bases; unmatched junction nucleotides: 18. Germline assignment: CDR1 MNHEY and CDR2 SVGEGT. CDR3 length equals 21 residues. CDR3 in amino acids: CASTPGLAGGERGRPYNEQFF. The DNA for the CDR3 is TGTGCCAGCACCCCGGGACTAGCGGGGGGAGAGCGGGGCCGACCCTACAATGAGCAGTTCTTC.

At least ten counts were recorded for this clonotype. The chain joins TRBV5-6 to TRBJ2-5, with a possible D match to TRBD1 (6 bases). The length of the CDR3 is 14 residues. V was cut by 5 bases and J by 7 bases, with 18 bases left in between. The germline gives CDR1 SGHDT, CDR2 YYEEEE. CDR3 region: CASRRSQGRRTQYF. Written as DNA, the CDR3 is TGTGCCAGCAGGCGGAGCCAGGGGAGAAGGACCCAGTACTTC.

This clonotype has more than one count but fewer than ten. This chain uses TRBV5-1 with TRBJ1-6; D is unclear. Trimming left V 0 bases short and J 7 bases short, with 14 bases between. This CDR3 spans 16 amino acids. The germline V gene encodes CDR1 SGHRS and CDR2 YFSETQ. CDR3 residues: CASSLDTGSANSPLHF. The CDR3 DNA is TGCGCCAGCAGCTTGGATACCGGCAGCGCAAATTCACCCCTCCACTTT.

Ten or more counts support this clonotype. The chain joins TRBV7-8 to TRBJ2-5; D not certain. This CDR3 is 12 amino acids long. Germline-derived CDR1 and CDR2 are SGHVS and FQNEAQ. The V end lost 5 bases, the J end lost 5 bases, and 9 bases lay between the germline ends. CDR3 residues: CASSLGWETQYF. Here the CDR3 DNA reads TGTGCCAGCAGCCTAGGGTGGGAGACCCAGTACTTC.

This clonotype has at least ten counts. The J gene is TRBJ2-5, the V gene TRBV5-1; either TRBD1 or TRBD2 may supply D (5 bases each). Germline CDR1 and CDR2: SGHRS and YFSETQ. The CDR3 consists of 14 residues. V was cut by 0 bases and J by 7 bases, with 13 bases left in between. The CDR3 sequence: CASSLDGDEGTQYF. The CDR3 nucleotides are TGCGCCAGCAGCTTGGACGGGGACGAGGGGACCCAGTACTTC.

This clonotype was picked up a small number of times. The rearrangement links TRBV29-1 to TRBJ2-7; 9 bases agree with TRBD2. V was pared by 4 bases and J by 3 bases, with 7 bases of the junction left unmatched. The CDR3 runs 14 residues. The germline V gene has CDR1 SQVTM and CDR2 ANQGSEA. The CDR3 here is CSVALATSGYEQYF. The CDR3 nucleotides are TGCAGCGTTGCTCTGGCGACTAGCGGCTACGAGCAGTACTTC.

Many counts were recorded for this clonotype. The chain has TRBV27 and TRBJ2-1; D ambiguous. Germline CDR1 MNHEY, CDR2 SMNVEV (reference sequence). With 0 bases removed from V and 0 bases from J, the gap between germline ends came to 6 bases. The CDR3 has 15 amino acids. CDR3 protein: CASSLSPPSYNEQFF. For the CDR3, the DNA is TGTGCCAGCAGTTTATCCCCCCCCTCCTACAATGAGCAGTTCTTC.

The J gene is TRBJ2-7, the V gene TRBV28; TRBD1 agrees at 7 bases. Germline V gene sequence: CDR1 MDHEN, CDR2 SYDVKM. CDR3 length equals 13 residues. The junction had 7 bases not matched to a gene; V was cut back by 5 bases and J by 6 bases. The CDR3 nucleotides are TGTGCCAGCAGTGTGGACAGGCGCCTCGAGCAGTACTTC. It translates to CASSVDRRLEQYF.

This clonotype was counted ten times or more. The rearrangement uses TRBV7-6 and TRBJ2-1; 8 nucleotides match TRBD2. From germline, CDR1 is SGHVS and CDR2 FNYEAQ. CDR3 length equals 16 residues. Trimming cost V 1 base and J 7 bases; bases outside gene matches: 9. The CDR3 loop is CASSLEVAGLGNEQFF. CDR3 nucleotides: TGTGCCAGCAGCTTAGAGGTAGCGGGATTGGGAAATGAGCAGTTCTTC.

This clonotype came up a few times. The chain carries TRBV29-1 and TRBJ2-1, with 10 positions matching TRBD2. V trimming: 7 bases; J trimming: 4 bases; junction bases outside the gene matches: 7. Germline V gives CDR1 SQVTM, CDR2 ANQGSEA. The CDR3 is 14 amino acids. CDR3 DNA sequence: TGCAGCGGAAGTGGACTAGCGGTATACAATGAGCAGTTCTTC. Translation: CSGSGLAVYNEQFF.

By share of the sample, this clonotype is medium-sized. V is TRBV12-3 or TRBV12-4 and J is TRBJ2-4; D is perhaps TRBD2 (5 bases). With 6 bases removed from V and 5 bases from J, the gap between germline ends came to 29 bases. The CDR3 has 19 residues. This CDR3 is CASSTTRDKVPSLQNIQYF. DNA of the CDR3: TGTGCCAGCAGCACCACGAGGGATAAGGTCCCGTCCCTTCAAAACATTCAGTACTTC.

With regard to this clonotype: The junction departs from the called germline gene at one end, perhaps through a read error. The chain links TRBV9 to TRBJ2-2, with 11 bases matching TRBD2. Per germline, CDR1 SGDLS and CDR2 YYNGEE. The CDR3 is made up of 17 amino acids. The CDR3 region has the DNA TGTGCCAGCAGCGTACTAGCGGGAGGCCCATTCACCGGGGAGCAGTTTTTT. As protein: CASSVLAGGPFTGEQFF.

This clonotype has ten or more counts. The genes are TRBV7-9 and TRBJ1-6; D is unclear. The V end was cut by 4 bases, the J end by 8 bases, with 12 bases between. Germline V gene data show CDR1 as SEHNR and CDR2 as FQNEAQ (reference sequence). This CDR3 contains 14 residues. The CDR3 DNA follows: TGTGCCAGCAGCTCCTCGGGAGGCGATTCACCCCTCCACTTT. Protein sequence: CASSSSGGDSPLHF.

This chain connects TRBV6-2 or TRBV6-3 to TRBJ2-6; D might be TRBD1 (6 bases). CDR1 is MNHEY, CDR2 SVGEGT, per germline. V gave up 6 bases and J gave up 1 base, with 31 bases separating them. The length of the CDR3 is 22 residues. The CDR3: CASRGAPQGFHRPESGANVLTF. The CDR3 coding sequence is TGTGCCAGCAGAGGGGCCCCTCAGGGGTTTCACAGACCCGAGTCTGGGGCCAACGTCCTGACTTTC.

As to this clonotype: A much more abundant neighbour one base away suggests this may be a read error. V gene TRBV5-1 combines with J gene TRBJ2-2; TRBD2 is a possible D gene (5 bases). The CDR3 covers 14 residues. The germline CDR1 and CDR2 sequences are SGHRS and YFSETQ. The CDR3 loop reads CASRDFFNTWELFF. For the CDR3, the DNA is TGCGCCAGCCGGGATTTTTTTAACACCTGGGAGCTGTTTTTT.

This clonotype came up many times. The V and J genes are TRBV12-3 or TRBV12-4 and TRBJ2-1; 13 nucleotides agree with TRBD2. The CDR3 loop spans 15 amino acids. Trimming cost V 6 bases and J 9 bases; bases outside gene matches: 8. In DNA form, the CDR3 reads TGTGCCAGCAGGGGAGGACTAGCGGGAGATGGTGAGCAGTTCTTC. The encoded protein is CASRGGLAGDGEQFF.

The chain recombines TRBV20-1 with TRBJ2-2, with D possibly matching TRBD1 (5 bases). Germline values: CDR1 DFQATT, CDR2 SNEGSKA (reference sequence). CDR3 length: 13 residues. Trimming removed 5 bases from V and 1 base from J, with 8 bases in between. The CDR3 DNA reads TGCAGTGCTGCGACAGAGAACACCGGGGAGCTGTTTTTT. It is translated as CSAATENTGELFF.

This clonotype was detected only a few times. CDR3 amino acids: CASSRTVNSNQPQHF. The CDR3 DNA sequence: TGTGCCAGCAGTAGGACAGTTAATAGCAATCAGCCCCAGCATTTT. This chain connects TRBV27 to TRBJ1-5, with D possibly being TRBD1 (6 bases). Trimming cost V 5 bases and J 0 bases, with 11 bases left between them. There are 15 residues in the CDR3. The germline gives CDR1 MNHEY, CDR2 SMNVEV (reference sequence).

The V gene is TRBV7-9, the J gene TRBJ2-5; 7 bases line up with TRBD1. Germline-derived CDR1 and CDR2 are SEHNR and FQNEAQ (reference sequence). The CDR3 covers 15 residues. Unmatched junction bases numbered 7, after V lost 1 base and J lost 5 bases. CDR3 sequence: CASSLEVLQGETQYF. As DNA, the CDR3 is TGTGCCAGCAGCTTAGAAGTTTTACAGGGGGAGACCCAGTACTTC.

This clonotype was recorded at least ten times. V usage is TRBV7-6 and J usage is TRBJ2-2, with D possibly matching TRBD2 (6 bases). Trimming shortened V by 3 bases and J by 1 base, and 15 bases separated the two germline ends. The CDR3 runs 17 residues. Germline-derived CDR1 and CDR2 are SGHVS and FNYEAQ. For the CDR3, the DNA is TGTGCCAGCAGCTTTATGGGGGGAGGAGTGAACACCGGGGAGCTGTTTTTT. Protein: CASSFMGGGVNTGELFF.

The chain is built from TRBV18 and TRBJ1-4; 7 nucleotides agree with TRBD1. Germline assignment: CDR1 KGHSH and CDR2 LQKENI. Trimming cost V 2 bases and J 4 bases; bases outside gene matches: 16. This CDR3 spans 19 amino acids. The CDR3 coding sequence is TGTGCCAGCTCACCATCTACCTACGAGGGGGCGCTGGGTAATGAAAAACTGTTTTTT. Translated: CASSPSTYEGALGNEKLFF.

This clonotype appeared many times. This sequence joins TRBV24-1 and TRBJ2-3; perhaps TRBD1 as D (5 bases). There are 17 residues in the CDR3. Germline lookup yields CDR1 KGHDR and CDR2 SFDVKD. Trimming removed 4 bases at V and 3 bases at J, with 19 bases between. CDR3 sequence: CATSDYGQSLSTDTQYF. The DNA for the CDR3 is TGTGCCACCAGTGACTACGGACAATCCTTATCAACAGATACGCAGTATTTT.

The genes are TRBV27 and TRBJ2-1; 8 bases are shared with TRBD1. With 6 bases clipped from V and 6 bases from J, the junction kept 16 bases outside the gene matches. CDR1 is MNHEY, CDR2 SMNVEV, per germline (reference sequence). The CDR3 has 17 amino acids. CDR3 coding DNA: TGTGCCAGCAGCCGGACAGGGAGTTATATTATTAGCAATGAGCAGTTCTTC. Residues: CASSRTGSYIISNEQFF.

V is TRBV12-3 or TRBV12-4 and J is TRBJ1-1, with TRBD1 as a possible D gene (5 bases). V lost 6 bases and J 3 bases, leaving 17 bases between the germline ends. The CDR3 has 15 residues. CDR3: CASRRATGRDTEAFF. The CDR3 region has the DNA TGTGCCAGCAGACGAGCAACAGGTCGGGACACTGAAGCTTTCTTT.